The 18 T cell receptor beta chains reported below all come from one sample, sequenced in a study of OX40 agonist ivuxolimab in advanced cancers. TCRdb's table, derived via immunoSEQ multiplex PCR, lists solely in-frame clones and lacks some. The repertoire holds some 30,000 clones, with about 93% as singletons. The starting material was CD4+ or CD8+ T cells sorted from blood, obtained in a trial of the OX40 agonist ivuxolimab. The source of these receptors is an adult with an advanced solid tumor such as melanoma, head and neck, liver or kidney cancer.

The genes are TRBV11-2 and TRBJ2-7, with a tentative D call TRBD2 (6 bases). This CDR3 is 15 amino acids long. CDR1 is SGHAT and CDR2 is FQNNGV in the germline V gene. Deletions cut 2 bases from V and 7 bases from J, with 18 bases between. The CDR3 sequence is CASSLFPTEGGEQYF. The CDR3 DNA reads TGTGCCAGCAGCTTATTTCCTACCGAGGGAGGAGAGCAGTACTTC.

This chain uses TRBV28 with TRBJ2-5; 7 bases map to TRBD1. This CDR3 spans 16 amino acids. Germline CDR1 MDHEN, CDR2 SYDVKM. Unmatched junction bases numbered 13, after V lost 3 bases and J lost 6 bases. The DNA of the CDR3 is TGTGCCAGCAGTTTCCGAAGCCGGGACAGAGTACAGACCCAGTACTTC. Protein product: CASSFRSRDRVQTQYF.

V usage is TRBV7-2 and J usage is TRBJ2-1; D not certain. V was trimmed by 3 bases and J by 7 bases, leaving 10 bases between them. CDR1 and CDR2 (germline): SGHTA, FQGNSA. The CDR3 length is 13 residues. The CDR3 region has the DNA TGTGCCAGCAGCTTCGGCTATCCGAATGAGCAGTTCTTC. Amino acid sequence: CASSFGYPNEQFF.

J is TRBJ2-7 and V is TRBV5-5; 9 bases are a match to TRBD2. CDR1 and CDR2 from the germline V gene are SGHKS and YYEKEE (reference sequence). After removal of 0 bases from V and 2 bases from J, the junction contained 3 bases not matched to a gene. CDR3 length: 15 amino acids. The CDR3 here is CASSLGLAGTYEQYF. CDR3 in DNA: TGTGCCAGCAGCTTGGGGCTAGCGGGGACCTACGAGCAGTACTTC.

This sequence joins TRBV6-1 and TRBJ2-3; 9 positions match TRBD2. V dropped 2 bases and J dropped 0; count of bases not matched to a gene: 12. CDR1 is MNHNS and CDR2 is SASEGT in the germline V gene. The CDR3 is 19 residues long. The CDR3 spells CASSEHPSGVLASTDTQYF. Written as DNA, the CDR3 is TGTGCCAGCAGTGAACATCCTAGCGGGGTACTAGCTAGCACAGATACGCAGTATTTT.

This sequence joins TRBV29-1 and TRBJ2-1; TRBD1 is a possible D gene (5 bases). The length of the CDR3 is 15 residues. Germline V gives CDR1 SQVTM, CDR2 ANQGSEA. The V end lost 2 bases, the J end lost 3 bases, and 14 bases lay between the germline ends. The CDR3 reads CSVETTGPHYNEQFF. DNA for the CDR3: TGCAGCGTTGAAACTACAGGTCCACACTACAATGAGCAGTTCTTC.

The chain recombines TRBV12-5 with TRBJ2-1; 10 nucleotides match TRBD1. This CDR3 is 16 amino acids long. V lost 6 bases to trimming and J lost 4 bases; unmatched junction nucleotides: 9. Germline V gene data show CDR1 as LGHNT and CDR2 as FRNRAP. The CDR3 DNA follows: TGTGCTAGTGGGCCGGGACAGGGGACACTATACAATGAGCAGTTCTTC. This translates into CASGPGQGTLYNEQFF. Looking up the rest from reference TRBV12-5 and TRBJ2-1 gives the full variable domain: DARVTQTPRHKVTEMGQEVTMRCQPILGHNTVFWYRQTMMQGLELLAYFRNRAPLDDSGMPKDRFSAEMPDATLATLKIQPSEPRDSAVYFCASGPGQGTLYNEQFFGPGTRLTVL.

The rearrangement links TRBV7-9 to TRBJ2-1; 8 positions agree with TRBD2. Germline V CDR1 and CDR2: SEHNR, FQNEAQ (reference sequence). The CDR3 covers 16 residues. Trimming removed 5 bases from V and 5 bases from J; junction bases left unmatched: 11. CDR3 bases: TGTGCCAGCAGCCTACCGGGACTAGACCCCAACAATGAGCAGTTCTTC. Its translation: CASSLPGLDPNNEQFF.

The V call is TRBV27, the J call TRBJ1-1, with D unclear. Trimming cost V 6 bases and J 5 bases, with 13 bases left between them. Germline V gives CDR1 MNHEY, CDR2 SMNVEV (reference sequence). The length of the CDR3 is 13 residues. CDR3 sequence reads: CASSMGSGTEAFF. Written as DNA, the CDR3 is TGTGCCAGCAGCATGGGGAGCGGTACTGAAGCTTTCTTT.

CDR3 nucleotide sequence: TGTGCCAGCAGCCCCCACGACTGGGGGGGGACAGATACGCAGTATTTT. Amino acid sequence: CASSPHDWGGTDTQYF. The chain joins TRBV7-9 to TRBJ2-3; 7 positions agree with TRBD2. Unmatched junction bases numbered 11, after V lost 5 bases and J lost 3 bases. Germline loops: CDR1 SEHNR, CDR2 FQNEAQ (reference sequence). This CDR3 contains 16 residues.

The chain combines TRBV19 with TRBJ2-7; 9 bases are shared with TRBD1. This CDR3 comprises 15 residues. From germline, CDR1 is LNHDA and CDR2 SQIVND (reference sequence). V shed 4 bases, J shed 3 bases, and the junction held 7 bases outside the gene matches. The DNA for the CDR3 is TGTGCCAGTAGTACGGACAGGGGAGGGGTCTACGAGCAGTACTTC. Its translation: CASSTDRGGVYEQYF.

The chain carries TRBV13 and TRBJ2-1, with D maybe TRBD2 (6 bases). Germline V lookup: CDR1 PRHDT, CDR2 FYEKMQ (reference sequence). V was clipped by 0 bases and J by 2 bases, with 11 bases between them. There are 16 residues in the CDR3. The CDR3 sequence is CASSLGGLNPYNEQFF. CDR3 nucleotide sequence: TGTGCCAGCAGCTTAGGGGGACTCAACCCCTACAATGAGCAGTTCTTC.

The V and J genes are TRBV27 and TRBJ1-4; 8 nucleotides agree with TRBD1. V lost 4 bases, J lost 4 bases, and 5 bases stayed unmatched. CDR3 length: 15 amino acids. Germline V gives CDR1 MNHEY, CDR2 SMNVEV (reference sequence). CDR3 protein: CASSSTGAGNEKLFF. CDR3 sequence (DNA): TGTGCCAGCAGTTCGACAGGGGCGGGTAATGAAAAACTGTTTTTT.

The chain recombines TRBV6-5 with TRBJ2-5; 7 nucleotides match TRBD1. CDR1 is MNHEY and CDR2 is SVGAGI in the germline V gene. The ends lost 6 bases at V and 0 bases at J; junction bases unmatched: 7. This CDR3 region has 15 residues. This chain's CDR3 is CASRPSTGYQETQYF. DNA of the CDR3: TGTGCCAGCAGGCCCTCGACAGGGTACCAAGAGACCCAGTACTTC.

The chain recombines TRBV6-4 with TRBJ2-1; 14 bases fit TRBD2. V dropped 0 bases and J dropped 9; count of bases not matched to a gene: 1. Germline CDR1 and CDR2: MRHNA and SNTAGT. The CDR3 covers 15 residues. CDR3 bases: TGTGCCAGCAGTGACTCGACTAGCGGGGGGGCTGAGCAGTTCTTC. Translated, it gives CASSDSTSGGAEQFF.

This clone was seen once. The chain uses TRBV19 and TRBJ1-4, with D possibly TRBD1 on 5 matching bases. The CDR3 totals 16 residues. The germline V gene has CDR1 LNHDA and CDR2 SQIVND (reference sequence). V lost 7 bases, J lost 4 bases, and 19 bases lay in between. CDR3 in DNA: TGTGCCAGTACCCGTGCCGGGACGCGCCTTAATGAAAAACTGTTTTTT. Protein product: CASTRAGTRLNEKLFF.

This sequence joins TRBV6-6 and TRBJ2-1; D might be TRBD1 (8 bases). V was shortened by 2 bases and J by 9 bases, with 17 bases between the two germline ends. CDR1 MNHNY and CDR2 SVGAGI come from the germline V gene (reference sequence). CDR3 size: 15 residues. The CDR3, as DNA: TGTGCCAGCAGTTACAGCGGACAGGGCGGGGGTGAGCAGTTCTTC. Amino acids: CASSYSGQGGGEQFF.

Of note for this clone: Its ends do not fully match the called genes, so a read error is possible. Other DNA sequences in this specimen translate into the identical CDR3. The chain combines TRBV5-8 with TRBJ2-2; 11 bases are shared with TRBD1. The CDR3 is made up of 17 amino acids. Germline V gene sequence: CDR1 SGHTS, CDR2 YDEGEE. The CDR3 sequence: CASSAGQGDVYTGELFF. The CDR3 coding sequence is TGTGCCAGCAGCGCGGGACAGGGGGACGTTTACACCGGGGAGCTGTTCTTT. The variable domain in full, completed from reference TRBV5-8 and TRBJ2-2, reads EAGVTQSPTHLIKTRGQQATLRCSPISGHTSVYWYQQALGLGLQFLLWYDEGEERNRGNFPPRFSGRQFPNYSSELNVNALELEDSALYLCASSAGQGDVYTGELFFGEGSRLTVL.